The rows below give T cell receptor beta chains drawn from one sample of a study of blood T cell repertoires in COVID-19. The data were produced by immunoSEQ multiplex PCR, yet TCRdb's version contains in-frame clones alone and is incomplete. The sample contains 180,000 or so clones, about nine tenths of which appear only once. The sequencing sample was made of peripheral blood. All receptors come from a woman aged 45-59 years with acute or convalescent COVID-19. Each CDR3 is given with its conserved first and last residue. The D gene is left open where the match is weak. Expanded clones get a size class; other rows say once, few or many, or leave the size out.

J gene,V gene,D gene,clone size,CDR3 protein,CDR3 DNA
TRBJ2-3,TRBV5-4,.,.,CASSLRASSTDTQYF,TGTGCCAGCAGCTTGAGAGCCTCTAGCACAGATACGCAGTATTTT
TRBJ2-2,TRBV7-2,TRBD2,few,CASSLGGGLALTGELFF,TGTGCCAGCAGCTTAGGGGGAGGGCTAGCGCTCACCGGGGAGCTGTTTTTT
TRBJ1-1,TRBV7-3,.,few,CASSLGTNTEAFF,TGTGCCAGCAGCTTAGGGACTAACACTGAAGCTTTCTTT
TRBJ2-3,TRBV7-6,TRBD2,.,CASSLIAGSTDTQYF,TGTGCCAGCAGCTTAATAGCGGGGAGCACAGATACGCAGTATTTT
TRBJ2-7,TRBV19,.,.,CASSKSNGQFYEQYF,TGTGCCAGTAGTAAGTCAAACGGACAGTTCTACGAGCAGTACTTC
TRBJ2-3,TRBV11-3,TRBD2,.,CASSFGLAVDTQYF,TGTGCCAGCAGCTTCGGACTAGCGGTAGATACGCAGTATTTT
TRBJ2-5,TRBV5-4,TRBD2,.,CASSLAGGKETQYF,TGTGCCAGCAGCTTAGCGGGGGGCAAAGAGACCCAGTACTTC
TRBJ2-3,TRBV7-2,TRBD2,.,CASSLGGGGTTDTQYF,TGTGCCAGCAGCTTAGGCGGGGGTGGAACCACAGATACGCAGTATTTT
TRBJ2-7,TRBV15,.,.,CATSKGGETYEQYF,TGTGCCACCAGCAAGGGCGGGGAGACCTACGAGCAGTACTTC
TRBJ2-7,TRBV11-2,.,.,CASSSSPYEQYF,TGTGCCAGTTCCAGTTCCCCCTACGAGCAGTACTTC
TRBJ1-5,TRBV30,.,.,CAWSLGLGDQPQHF,TGTGCCTGGAGTTTAGGGTTAGGGGATCAGCCCCAGCATTTT
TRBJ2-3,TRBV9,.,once,CASSSTEGYRSDTQYF,TGTGCCAGCAGCTCCACGGAGGGCTACAGGTCAGATACGCAGTATTTT
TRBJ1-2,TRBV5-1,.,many,CASSLEAGSSGYTF,TGCGCCAGCAGCTTGGAGGCAGGGTCGTCTGGCTACACCTTC
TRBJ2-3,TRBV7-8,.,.,CASSFPVTGFDTQYF,TGTGCCAGCAGCTTCCCCGTGACAGGTTTTGATACGCAGTATTTT
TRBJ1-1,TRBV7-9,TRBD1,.,CASSLEGGAVYAFF,TGTGCCAGCAGCTTAGAAGGGGGCGCGGTATACGCTTTCTTT
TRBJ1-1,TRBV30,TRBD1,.,CAWDRGYTEAFF,TGTGCCTGGGACAGGGGATACACTGAAGCTTTCTTT
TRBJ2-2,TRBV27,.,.,CASRIRVADGELFF,TGTGCCAGCAGGATCAGGGTTGCGGACGGGGAGCTGTTTTTT
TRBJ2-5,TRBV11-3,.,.,CASSRMGGLQETQYF,TGTGCCAGCAGCCGAATGGGGGGGCTCCAAGAGACCCAGTACTTC
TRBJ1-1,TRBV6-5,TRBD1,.,CASSQDRGRAFF,TGTGCCAGCAGCCAGGACAGGGGGCGAGCTTTCTTT
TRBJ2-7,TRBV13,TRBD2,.,CASSSQTSGASYEQYF,TGTGCCAGCAGCTCCCAGACTAGCGGGGCCTCCTACGAGCAGTACTTC
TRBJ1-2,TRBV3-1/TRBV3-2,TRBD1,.,CASSQNRQGGFYGYTF,TGTGCCAGCAGCCAAAACCGACAGGGGGGGTTCTATGGCTACACCTTC
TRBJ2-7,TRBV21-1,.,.,CASTTRDRGSPYEQYF,TGTGCCAGTACCACCCGGGACAGGGGGTCTCCTTACGAGCAGTACTTC